This TCR beta chain was documented in a study of PD-L1 blockade in urothelial cancer. Study-level background: Blood drawn 3 weeks (second dose) and 6 weeks after treatment start was analyzed. There were a median of approximately 130,000 T cells in blood samples. Study-wide findings and caveats: Pretreatment clonality of the blood TCR repertoire below the median was predictive of superior survival.

Time point noted: pretreatment peripheral blood. Sample numbers ranged from 1 to 8 per patient, encompassing pretreatment and on-treatment collections. Germline V gene data show CDR1 as WSHSY and CDR2 as SAAADI. V was pared by 2 bases and J by 7 bases, with 11 bases of the junction left unmatched. This CDR3 spans 16 amino acids. On this clone itself: No antigen is known for it.

The data were produced by immunoSEQ multiplex PCR, yet TCRdb's version contains in-frame clones alone and is incomplete. This repertoire shows 30,000 to 40,000 clones, over 75% found once; its top ten account for less than 20%. This clonotype was obtained from a man aged 55 to 70 with urothelial cancer. Sample: PBMCs, taken around atezolizumab (anti-PD-L1) treatment. This rearrangement joins TRBV10-2 to TRBJ2-1; 7 nucleotides align to TRBD2. The DNA of the CDR3 is TGCGCCAGCAGTGAGCGGGCGGGTGACGGGAGGAATGAGCAGTTCTTC. Amino acid sequence: CASSERAGDGRNEQFF.